This passage covers 2 T cell receptor beta chains from one sample sequenced in a study of early T cells in non-severe SARS-CoV-2 infection. TCRdb used MiXCR to reprocess the 5' RACE reads, holding one entry per CDR3 protein. The sample includes approximately 90,000 distinct CDR3 sequences, approximately 12% seen only once; the top ten take nearly 4.5%. This specimen was whole blood, taken at baseline. Receptor source: an adult who was a healthcare worker with PCR-confirmed SARS-CoV-2 infection or an uninfected control (not recorded which).

In this sample, this clonotype turned up a few times. This chain links TRBV7-8 with TRBJ2-2; TRBD2 agrees at 13 bases. Germline values: CDR1 SGHVS, CDR2 FQNEAQ. The V gene end was trimmed by 4 bases and the J gene end by 5 bases; junction bases not matched to a gene: 16. CDR3 size: 20 residues. For the CDR3, the DNA is TGTGCCAGCAGCTCGTCCCCCTGGACTAGCGGGAGTAGAGGGACCGGGGAGCTGTTTTTT. Encoded protein: CASSSSPWTSGSRGTGELFF.

This clonotype was detected only a few times. The J gene is TRBJ1-1, the V gene TRBV5-1; 10 nucleotides align to TRBD1. Trimming took 1 base from V and 4 from J; bases not matched to a gene: 13. Germline V gene lookup returns CDR1 SGHRS and CDR2 YFSETQ. CDR3 length equals 18 residues. The CDR3 protein is CASSLYPLDRGRGTEAFF. CDR3 nucleotide sequence: TGCGCCAGCAGCTTGTACCCTCTCGACAGGGGGCGAGGCACTGAAGCTTTCTTT.